The clone carrying this TCR beta chain turned up a few times. These data come from a study of T cell responses to AZD1222 COVID-19 vaccine. Using immunoSEQ multiplex PCR, the repertoire was profiled, and TCRdb retains in-frame clones only, with some absent. In the table there are about 140,000 clones, approximately 92% of which are singletons. The CDR3 contains 14 residues. V gave up 2 bases and J gave up 0 bases, with 5 bases separating them. CDR1 and CDR2 (germline): MNHNY, SVGAGI (reference sequence). The genes are TRBV6-6 and TRBJ1-5; D gene ambiguous. Sequencing used peripheral blood, obtained 28 days after the second AZD1222 dose. The receptor comes from an adult who received the AZD1222 COVID-19 vaccine. CDR3 sequence reads: CASSYADSNQPQHF. CDR3 bases: TGTGCCAGCAGTTACGCAGATAGCAATCAGCCCCAGCATTTT.